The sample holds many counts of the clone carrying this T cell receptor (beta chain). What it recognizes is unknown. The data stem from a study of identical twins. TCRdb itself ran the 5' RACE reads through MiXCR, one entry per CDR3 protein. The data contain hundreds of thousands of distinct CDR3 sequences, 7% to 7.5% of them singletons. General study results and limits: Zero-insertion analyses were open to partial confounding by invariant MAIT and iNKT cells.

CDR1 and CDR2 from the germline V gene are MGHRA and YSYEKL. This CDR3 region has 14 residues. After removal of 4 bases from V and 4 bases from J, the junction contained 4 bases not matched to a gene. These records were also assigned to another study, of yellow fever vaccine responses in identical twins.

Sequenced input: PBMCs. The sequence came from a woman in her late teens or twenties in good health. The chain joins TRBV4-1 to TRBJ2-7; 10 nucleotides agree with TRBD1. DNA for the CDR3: TGCGCCAGCAGCCCGGACAGGGGGGGATACGAGCAGTACTTC. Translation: CASSPDRGGYEQYF.